The entry below describes one T cell receptor beta chain. This sample was included in a study of technical replicates of blood from a few donors. Sequenced by immunoSEQ multiplex PCR; TCRdb stores in-frame clones only, minus some. The sample lists roughly 59,000 clones, 70% to 90% occurring once. The sample consisted of PBMCs. This TCR was sampled from a human donor in good health. Some clones in this sample may be carry-over from other donors' samples.

The CDR3 protein is CASSPTASRQYNEQFF. Written as DNA, the CDR3 is TGCGCCAGCAGCCCGACAGCTTCAAGACAATACAATGAGCAGTTCTTC. The chain employs TRBV4-3 and TRBJ2-1; D might be TRBD1 (5 bases). The germline CDR1 and CDR2 sequences are LGHNA and YSLEER. V gave up 4 bases and J gave up 4 bases, with 17 bases separating them. This CDR3 contains 16 residues.